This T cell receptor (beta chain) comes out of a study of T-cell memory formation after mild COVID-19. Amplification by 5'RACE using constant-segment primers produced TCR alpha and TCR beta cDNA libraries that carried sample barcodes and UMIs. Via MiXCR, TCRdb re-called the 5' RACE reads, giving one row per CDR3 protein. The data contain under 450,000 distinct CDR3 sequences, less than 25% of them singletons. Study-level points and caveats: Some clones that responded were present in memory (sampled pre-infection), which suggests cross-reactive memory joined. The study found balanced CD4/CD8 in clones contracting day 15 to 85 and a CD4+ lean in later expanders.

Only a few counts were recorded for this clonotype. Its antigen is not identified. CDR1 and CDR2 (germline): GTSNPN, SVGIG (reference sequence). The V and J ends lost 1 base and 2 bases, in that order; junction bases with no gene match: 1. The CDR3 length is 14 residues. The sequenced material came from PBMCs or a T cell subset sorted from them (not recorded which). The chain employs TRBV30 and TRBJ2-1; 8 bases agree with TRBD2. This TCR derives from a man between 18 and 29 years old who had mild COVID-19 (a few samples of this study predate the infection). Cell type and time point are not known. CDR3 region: CAWSAGGPYNEQFF. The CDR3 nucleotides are TGTGCCTGGAGTGCGGGGGGGCCCTACAATGAGCAGTTCTTC.